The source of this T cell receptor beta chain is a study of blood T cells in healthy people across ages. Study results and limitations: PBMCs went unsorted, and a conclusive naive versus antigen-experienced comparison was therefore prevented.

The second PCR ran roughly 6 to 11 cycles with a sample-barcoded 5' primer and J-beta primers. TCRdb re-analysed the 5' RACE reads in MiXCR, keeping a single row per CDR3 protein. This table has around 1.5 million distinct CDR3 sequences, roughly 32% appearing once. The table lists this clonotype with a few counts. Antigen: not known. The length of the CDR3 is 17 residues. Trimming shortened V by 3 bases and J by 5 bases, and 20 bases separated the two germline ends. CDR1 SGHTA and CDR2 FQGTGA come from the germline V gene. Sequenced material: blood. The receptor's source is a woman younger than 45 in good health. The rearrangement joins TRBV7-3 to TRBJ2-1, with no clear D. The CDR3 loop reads CASSFTSGRLPDNEQFF. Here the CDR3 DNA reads TGTGCCAGCAGCTTTACCTCCGGTCGACTCCCGGACAATGAGCAGTTCTTC. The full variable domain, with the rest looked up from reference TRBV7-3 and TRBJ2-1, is GAGVSQTPSNKVTEKGKYVELRCDPISGHTALYWYRQSLGQGPEFLIYFQGTGAADDSGLPNDRFFAVRPEGSVSTLKIQRTERGDSAVYLCASSFTSGRLPDNEQFFGPGTRLTVL.